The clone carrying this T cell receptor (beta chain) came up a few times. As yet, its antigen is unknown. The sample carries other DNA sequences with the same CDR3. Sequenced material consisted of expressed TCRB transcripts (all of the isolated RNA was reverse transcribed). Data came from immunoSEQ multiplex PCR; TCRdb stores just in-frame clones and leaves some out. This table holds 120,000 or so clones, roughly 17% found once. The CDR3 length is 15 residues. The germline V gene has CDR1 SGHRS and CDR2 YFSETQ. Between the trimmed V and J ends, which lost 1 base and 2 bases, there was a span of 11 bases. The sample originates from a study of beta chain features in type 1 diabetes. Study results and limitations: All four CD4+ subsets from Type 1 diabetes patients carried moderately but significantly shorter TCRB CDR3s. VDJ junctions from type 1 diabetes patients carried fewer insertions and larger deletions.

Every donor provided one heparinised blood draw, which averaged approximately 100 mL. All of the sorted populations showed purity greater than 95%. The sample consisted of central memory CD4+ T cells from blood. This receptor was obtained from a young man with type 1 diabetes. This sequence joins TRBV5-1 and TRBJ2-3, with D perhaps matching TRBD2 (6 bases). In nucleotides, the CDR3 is TGCGCCAGCAGCTTGCTCGCGGGGTCCACAGATACGCAGTATTTT. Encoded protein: CASSLLAGSTDTQYF.